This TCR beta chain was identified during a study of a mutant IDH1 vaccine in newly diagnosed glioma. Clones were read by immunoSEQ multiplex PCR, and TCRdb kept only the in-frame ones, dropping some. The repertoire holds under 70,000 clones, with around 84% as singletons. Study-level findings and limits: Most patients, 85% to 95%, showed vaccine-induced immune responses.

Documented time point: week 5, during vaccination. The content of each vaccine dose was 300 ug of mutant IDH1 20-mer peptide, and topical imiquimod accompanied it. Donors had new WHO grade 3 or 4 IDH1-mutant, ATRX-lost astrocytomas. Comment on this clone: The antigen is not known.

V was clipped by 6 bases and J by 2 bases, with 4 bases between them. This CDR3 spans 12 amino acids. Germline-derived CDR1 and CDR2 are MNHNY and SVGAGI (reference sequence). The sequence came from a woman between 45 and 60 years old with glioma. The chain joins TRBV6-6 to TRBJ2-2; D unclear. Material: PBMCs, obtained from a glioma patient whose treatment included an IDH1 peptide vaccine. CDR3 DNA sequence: TGTGCCAGCAGGACTAACACCGGGGAGCTGTTTTTT. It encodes CASRTNTGELFF.